Following are 29 T cell receptor beta chains from one sample sequenced in a study of T cells in Graves' hyperthyroidism and ophthalmopathy. Amplified regions were TCR beta CDR3 sequences from RNA transcripts. A first-round RT-PCR of the TCR CDR3 used the HTBI primer set. Via MiXCR, TCRdb re-called the multiplex PCR reads, giving one row per CDR3 protein. The profile covers around 340,000 distinct CDR3 sequences, with over 11% appearing a single time and around 23% taken by the ten largest. What was sequenced was blood. All receptors come from a woman aged 30 to 39 with Graves' hyperthyroidism.

This clonotype was observed a few times. This sequence joins TRBV6-5 and TRBJ1-1; D call uncertain. V was clipped by 2 bases and J by 1 base, with 14 bases between them. The CDR3 covers 16 residues. CDR1 is MNHEY, CDR2 SVGAGI, per germline. Here the CDR3 DNA reads TGTGCCAGCAGTTACCTACCCGGACGGGAGAACACTGAAGCTTTCTTT. This gives the protein CASSYLPGRENTEAFF.

This clonotype showed up many times. The chain recombines TRBV11-3 with TRBJ2-7; TRBD1 matches at 10 bases. Germline CDR1 is SGHNT and CDR2 is YENEEA. The V gene end was trimmed by 5 bases and the J gene end by 5 bases; junction bases not matched to a gene: 9. The length of the CDR3 is 15 residues. The CDR3 here is CASSPGTGVRNEQYF. The CDR3 DNA sequence: TGTGCCAGCAGCCCCGGGACAGGGGTTCGGAACGAGCAGTACTTC.

This clonotype was seen at least ten times. The rearrangement joins TRBV9 to TRBJ1-3, with D perhaps matching TRBD1 (5 bases). Between the trimmed V and J ends, which lost 1 base and 8 bases, there was a span of 22 bases. This CDR3 has 17 residues. The germline CDR1 and CDR2 sequences are SGDLS and YYNGEE. The CDR3 nucleotides are TGTGCCAGCAGCGTATCGTCACAGGCGACAACGTGGGACACCATATATTTT. Protein: CASSVSSQATTWDTIYF.

The chain links TRBV6-1 to TRBJ1-1; 7 positions agree with TRBD1. The CDR3 is 12 residues long. Losses at the gene ends were 5 bases for V and 8 bases for J; bases not matched to a gene: 5. From germline, CDR1 is MNHNS and CDR2 SASEGT. CDR3 sequence: CASSRLGQEAFF. In nucleotides, the CDR3 is TGTGCCAGCAGTCGACTGGGACAGGAAGCTTTCTTT.

This clonotype was picked up many times. The chain links TRBV27 to TRBJ2-7; D is unresolved. This CDR3 contains 13 residues. V gave up 6 bases and J gave up 2 bases, with 11 bases separating them. Per the germline V gene, CDR1 is MNHEY and CDR2 is SMNVEV (reference sequence). The chain's CDR3 is CASSPTPTYEQYF. In nucleotides, the CDR3 is TGTGCCAGCAGCCCTACACCGACCTACGAGCAGTACTTC.

There are a few counts of this clonotype. The chain is built from TRBV29-1 and TRBJ1-3, with TRBD1 as a possible D gene (5 bases). V was cut by 6 bases and J by 0 bases, with 9 bases left in between. The CDR3 runs 13 residues. CDR1 and CDR2 from the germline V gene are SQVTM and ANQGSEA. CDR3 DNA sequence: TGCAGCGTGGCAGGGAGCTCTGGAAACACCATATATTTT. As protein: CSVAGSSGNTIYF.

In its sample, this clonotype was seen many times. The J gene is TRBJ2-3, the V gene TRBV11-3; a weak D match, TRBD2 (6 bases). Trimming took 5 bases from V and 1 from J, leaving 19 bases between them. The length of the CDR3 is 17 residues. Germline V gene data show CDR1 as SGHNT and CDR2 as YENEEA. The CDR3 DNA reads TGTGCCAGCAGCCAGAGGGCACCGGGACTTCGCACAGATACGCAGTATTTT. Translated: CASSQRAPGLRTDTQYF.

V and J are TRBV6-6 and TRBJ1-1, with D perhaps TRBD1 (5 bases). Trimming stripped 2 bases from V and 0 bases from J, with 10 bases between. Germline V lookup: CDR1 MNHNY, CDR2 SVGAGI (reference sequence). This CDR3 is built from 15 residues. CDR3 sequence (DNA): TGTGCCAGCAGTTACGGTGTGGGGCTGAACACTGAAGCTTTCTTT. This encodes CASSYGVGLNTEAFF.

This clonotype was seen a handful of times. CDR3 amino acids: CASSYSGSQETQYF. CDR3 DNA: TGTGCCAGCAGTTACTCGGGGAGCCAAGAGACCCAGTACTTC. The gene calls are TRBV6-2 or TRBV6-3 and TRBJ2-5; D is perhaps TRBD2 (5 bases). CDR3 size: 14 residues. The V and J ends lost 0 bases and 1 base respectively, with 6 bases between them. The V gene's germline CDR1 is MNHEY and CDR2 SVGEGT.

The chain couples TRBV13 to TRBJ2-1; 7 nucleotides match TRBD2. Looked up from germline, CDR1 is PRHDT and CDR2 is FYEKMQ (reference sequence). Trimming cost V 5 bases and J 10 bases; bases outside gene matches: 11. The CDR3 covers 14 residues. CDR3 DNA: TGTGCCAGCAGCCGAGCGCGGGAGTTAGGAGAGCAGTTCTTC. It codes for CASSRARELGEQFF.

This clonotype was found many times. The genes are TRBV7-2 and TRBJ2-1; 7 nucleotides line up with TRBD2. This CDR3 is 13 amino acids long. Looked up from germline, CDR1 is SGHTA and CDR2 is FQGNSA. The J segment lost 15 bases and the V segment lost 3 bases, leaving 11 bases of the junction unmatched. The chain's CDR3 is CASSFVAGEPSFF. Written as DNA, the CDR3 is TGTGCCAGCAGCTTCGTAGCGGGCGAGCCGTCGTTCTTC.

The sample holds many counts of this clonotype. This chain connects TRBV10-3 to TRBJ2-3; unclear D gene. Germline V gene data show CDR1 as ENHRY and CDR2 as SYGVKD. V gave up 4 bases and J gave up 0 bases, with 17 bases separating them. The CDR3 spans 17 residues. The CDR3 region has the DNA TGTGCCATCAGTGGGGCTGATGAGTGGGATAGCACAGATACGCAGTATTTT. It yields the protein CAISGADEWDSTDTQYF.

This clonotype was counted only a few times. One base away lies a much larger clone, so this may be a sequencing read error. The rearrangement uses TRBV7-2 and TRBJ2-7; D remains ambiguous. V dropped 5 bases and J dropped 0 bases, with 8 bases sitting between them. CDR1 and CDR2 from the germline V gene are SGHTA and FQGNSA. CDR3 length equals 13 residues. This chain's CDR3 is CASSPTYSYEQYF. Here the CDR3 DNA reads TGTGCCAGCAGCCCTACTTACTCCTACGAGCAGTACTTC. Variable domain in full (rest from reference TRBV7-2 and TRBJ2-7): GAGVSQSPSNKVTEKGKDVELRCDPISGHTALYWYRQSLGQGLEFLIYFQGNSAPDKSGLPSDRFSAERTGGSVSTLTIQRTQQEDSAVYLCASSPTYSYEQYFGPGTRLTVT.

In this sample, this clonotype turned up many times. The V and J genes are TRBV13 and TRBJ2-7, with D possibly being TRBD2 (6 bases). Trimming pared 3 bases from V and 6 bases from J, leaving 12 bases between. From germline, CDR1 is PRHDT and CDR2 FYEKMQ (reference sequence). The CDR3 is made up of 13 amino acids. The CDR3 sequence is CASSLGGGREQYF. The CDR3 DNA sequence: TGTGCCAGCAGCTTGGGGGGAGGACGCGAGCAGTACTTC.

This clonotype turned up a few times. The chain recombines TRBV6-2 or TRBV6-3 with TRBJ2-1; D is perhaps TRBD2 (5 bases). The CDR3 spans 16 residues. Germline V gives CDR1 MNHEY, CDR2 SVGEGT. V shed 7 bases and J shed 9 bases, with 25 bases lying between them. CDR3 in amino acids: CASMPPGWGGGGEQFF. CDR3 DNA sequence: TGTGCCAGCATGCCCCCCGGATGGGGTGGAGGCGGTGAGCAGTTCTTC.

This clonotype appeared a few times. The chain joins TRBV12-3 or TRBV12-4 to TRBJ2-2; the match to TRBD1 covers 7 bases. V was pared by 8 bases and J by 0 bases, with 6 bases of the junction left unmatched. The CDR3 is 15 amino acids. This CDR3 reads CASWDRPTNTGELFF. The CDR3 DNA follows: TGTGCCAGCTGGGACAGACCTACGAACACCGGGGAGCTGTTTTTT.

The chain combines TRBV27 with TRBJ2-7, with TRBD1 matching over 9 bases. The CDR3 sequence is 14 residues long. Germline V gene lookup returns CDR1 MNHEY and CDR2 SMNVEV (reference sequence). Trimming at V came to 6 bases and at J to 6 bases, leaving 9 bases not matched to a gene. Here the CDR3 reads CASRSRDRALEQYF. The CDR3 DNA reads TGTGCCAGCAGAAGCCGGGACAGGGCCCTCGAGCAGTACTTC.

There are a few counts of this clonotype. The CDR3 region is CASSFQIGTTEAFF. In nucleotides, the CDR3 is TGTGCCAGCAGTTTCCAGATCGGTACCACTGAAGCTTTCTTT. The genes are TRBV27 and TRBJ1-1, with unresolved D. This CDR3 is 14 amino acids long. V was trimmed by 3 bases and J by 4 bases, leaving 12 bases between them. Germline lookup yields CDR1 MNHEY and CDR2 SMNVEV (reference sequence).

This clonotype has ten or more counts. This sequence joins TRBV24-1 and TRBJ2-2; D not resolved. The V end was cut by 6 bases, the J end by 0 bases, with 4 bases between. In germline, CDR1 is KGHDR, CDR2 SFDVKD. CDR3 length: 13 residues. The CDR3 nucleotides are TGTGCCACCAGTAAGCCGAACACCGGGGAGCTGTTTTTT. Translating it yields CATSKPNTGELFF.

This chain connects TRBV4-2 to TRBJ1-3; D remains ambiguous. The V gene's germline CDR1 is LGHNA and CDR2 YNFKEQ. V lost 1 base and J lost 0, with 4 bases in between. The CDR3 sequence is 14 residues long. The CDR3 DNA sequence: TGTGCCAGCAGCCAAGCAGCCTCTGGAAACACCATATATTTT. This translates into CASSQAASGNTIYF.

The chain couples TRBV4-3 to TRBJ2-1; the D is unclear. CDR1 and CDR2 from the germline V gene are LGHNA and YSLEER. The CDR3 extends over 16 amino acids. V was clipped by 0 bases and J by 2 bases, with 11 bases between them. Here the CDR3 reads CASSQESAVPYNEQFF. For the CDR3, the DNA is TGCGCCAGCAGCCAAGAGAGTGCGGTCCCCTACAATGAGCAGTTCTTC.

The chain links TRBV19 to TRBJ1-2; weak D call: TRBD1 (5 bases). V was pared by 3 bases and J by 4 bases, with 15 bases between. Germline V gene sequence: CDR1 LNHDA, CDR2 SQIVND (reference sequence). The CDR3 totals 15 residues. The CDR3 sequence: CASSMDTQPFYGYTF. For the CDR3, the DNA is TGTGCCAGTAGTATGGACACTCAACCGTTCTATGGCTACACCTTC.

This clonotype was seen ten or more times. The CDR3, as DNA: TGTGCCAGCAGTATCAGGGGGCCCTATCAGCCCCAGCATTTT. It codes for CASSIRGPYQPQHF. This rearrangement joins TRBV28 to TRBJ1-5, with 8 bases lining up with TRBD1. The germline V gene encodes CDR1 MDHEN and CDR2 SYDVKM. The junction had 5 bases not matched to a gene; V was cut back by 5 bases and J by 5 bases. The CDR3 extends over 14 amino acids. The variable domain in full, completed from reference TRBV28 and TRBJ1-5, reads DVKVTQSSRYLVKRTGEKVFLECVQDMDHENMFWYRQDPGLGLRLIYFSYDVKMKEKGDIPEGYSVSREKKERFSLILESASTNQTSMYLCASSIRGPYQPQHFGDGTRLSIL.

This clonotype was counted many times. The V call is TRBV29-1, the J call TRBJ2-1; a possible D gene is TRBD2 (7 bases). V lost 7 bases, J lost 4 bases, and 20 bases lay in between. The CDR3 sequence is 15 residues long. From germline, CDR1 is SQVTM and CDR2 ANQGSEA. The CDR3 bases are TGCAGCGCCCCAGACGGGGGGCCCTCATACAATGAGCAGTTCTTC. It translates to CSAPDGGPSYNEQFF.

The chain is built from TRBV19 and TRBJ1-2; 7 bases are shared with TRBD1. Trimming removed 10 bases from V and 0 bases from J; junction bases left unmatched: 11. Germline V CDR1 and CDR2: LNHDA, SQIVND (reference sequence). This CDR3 is built from 15 residues. CDR3 region: CATSTPGQPNYGYTF. CDR3 DNA sequence: TGTGCCACCTCAACCCCGGGACAGCCTAACTATGGCTACACCTTC.

This clonotype was counted at least ten times. The rearrangement links TRBV7-2 to TRBJ2-7, with D possibly matching TRBD1 (5 bases). The germline V and J ends were trimmed by 5 bases and 2 bases, with 13 bases remaining between them. Germline assignment: CDR1 SGHTA and CDR2 FQGNSA. The CDR3 has 14 residues. CDR3 DNA sequence: TGTGCCAGCAGCCCAGGGTTAGGGGCCTACGAGCAGTACTTC. It codes for CASSPGLGAYEQYF.

Ten or more counts support this clonotype. V usage is TRBV10-3 and J usage is TRBJ1-5; tentatively, D is TRBD1 (5 bases). The V and J ends lost 6 bases and 2 bases respectively, with 14 bases between them. CDR1 ENHRY and CDR2 SYGVKD come from the germline V gene. This CDR3 has 15 amino acids. The CDR3 DNA sequence: TGTGCCATCAGGGCAGGGACGGACGGCAATCAGCCCCAGCATTTT. This codes for CAIRAGTDGNQPQHF.

This clonotype was seen repeatedly, ten times or more. The chain couples TRBV28 to TRBJ2-3; 10 positions agree with TRBD2. Germline V gives CDR1 MDHEN, CDR2 SYDVKM. Trimming took 3 bases from V and 3 from J; bases not matched to a gene: 6. The CDR3 is made up of 16 amino acids. The CDR3 sequence is CASSFSSGSRTDTQYF. The CDR3 DNA reads as TGTGCCAGCAGTTTTTCTAGCGGGAGCCGGACAGATACGCAGTATTTT.

The table lists this clonotype with many counts. This chain uses TRBV6-1 with TRBJ2-1, with D unresolved. Germline V lookup: CDR1 MNHNS, CDR2 SASEGT. V gave up 6 bases and J gave up 7 bases, with 7 bases separating them. CDR3 size: 11 residues. CDR3: CASRAGNEQFF. DNA for the CDR3: TGTGCCAGCAGAGCCGGGAATGAGCAGTTCTTC.